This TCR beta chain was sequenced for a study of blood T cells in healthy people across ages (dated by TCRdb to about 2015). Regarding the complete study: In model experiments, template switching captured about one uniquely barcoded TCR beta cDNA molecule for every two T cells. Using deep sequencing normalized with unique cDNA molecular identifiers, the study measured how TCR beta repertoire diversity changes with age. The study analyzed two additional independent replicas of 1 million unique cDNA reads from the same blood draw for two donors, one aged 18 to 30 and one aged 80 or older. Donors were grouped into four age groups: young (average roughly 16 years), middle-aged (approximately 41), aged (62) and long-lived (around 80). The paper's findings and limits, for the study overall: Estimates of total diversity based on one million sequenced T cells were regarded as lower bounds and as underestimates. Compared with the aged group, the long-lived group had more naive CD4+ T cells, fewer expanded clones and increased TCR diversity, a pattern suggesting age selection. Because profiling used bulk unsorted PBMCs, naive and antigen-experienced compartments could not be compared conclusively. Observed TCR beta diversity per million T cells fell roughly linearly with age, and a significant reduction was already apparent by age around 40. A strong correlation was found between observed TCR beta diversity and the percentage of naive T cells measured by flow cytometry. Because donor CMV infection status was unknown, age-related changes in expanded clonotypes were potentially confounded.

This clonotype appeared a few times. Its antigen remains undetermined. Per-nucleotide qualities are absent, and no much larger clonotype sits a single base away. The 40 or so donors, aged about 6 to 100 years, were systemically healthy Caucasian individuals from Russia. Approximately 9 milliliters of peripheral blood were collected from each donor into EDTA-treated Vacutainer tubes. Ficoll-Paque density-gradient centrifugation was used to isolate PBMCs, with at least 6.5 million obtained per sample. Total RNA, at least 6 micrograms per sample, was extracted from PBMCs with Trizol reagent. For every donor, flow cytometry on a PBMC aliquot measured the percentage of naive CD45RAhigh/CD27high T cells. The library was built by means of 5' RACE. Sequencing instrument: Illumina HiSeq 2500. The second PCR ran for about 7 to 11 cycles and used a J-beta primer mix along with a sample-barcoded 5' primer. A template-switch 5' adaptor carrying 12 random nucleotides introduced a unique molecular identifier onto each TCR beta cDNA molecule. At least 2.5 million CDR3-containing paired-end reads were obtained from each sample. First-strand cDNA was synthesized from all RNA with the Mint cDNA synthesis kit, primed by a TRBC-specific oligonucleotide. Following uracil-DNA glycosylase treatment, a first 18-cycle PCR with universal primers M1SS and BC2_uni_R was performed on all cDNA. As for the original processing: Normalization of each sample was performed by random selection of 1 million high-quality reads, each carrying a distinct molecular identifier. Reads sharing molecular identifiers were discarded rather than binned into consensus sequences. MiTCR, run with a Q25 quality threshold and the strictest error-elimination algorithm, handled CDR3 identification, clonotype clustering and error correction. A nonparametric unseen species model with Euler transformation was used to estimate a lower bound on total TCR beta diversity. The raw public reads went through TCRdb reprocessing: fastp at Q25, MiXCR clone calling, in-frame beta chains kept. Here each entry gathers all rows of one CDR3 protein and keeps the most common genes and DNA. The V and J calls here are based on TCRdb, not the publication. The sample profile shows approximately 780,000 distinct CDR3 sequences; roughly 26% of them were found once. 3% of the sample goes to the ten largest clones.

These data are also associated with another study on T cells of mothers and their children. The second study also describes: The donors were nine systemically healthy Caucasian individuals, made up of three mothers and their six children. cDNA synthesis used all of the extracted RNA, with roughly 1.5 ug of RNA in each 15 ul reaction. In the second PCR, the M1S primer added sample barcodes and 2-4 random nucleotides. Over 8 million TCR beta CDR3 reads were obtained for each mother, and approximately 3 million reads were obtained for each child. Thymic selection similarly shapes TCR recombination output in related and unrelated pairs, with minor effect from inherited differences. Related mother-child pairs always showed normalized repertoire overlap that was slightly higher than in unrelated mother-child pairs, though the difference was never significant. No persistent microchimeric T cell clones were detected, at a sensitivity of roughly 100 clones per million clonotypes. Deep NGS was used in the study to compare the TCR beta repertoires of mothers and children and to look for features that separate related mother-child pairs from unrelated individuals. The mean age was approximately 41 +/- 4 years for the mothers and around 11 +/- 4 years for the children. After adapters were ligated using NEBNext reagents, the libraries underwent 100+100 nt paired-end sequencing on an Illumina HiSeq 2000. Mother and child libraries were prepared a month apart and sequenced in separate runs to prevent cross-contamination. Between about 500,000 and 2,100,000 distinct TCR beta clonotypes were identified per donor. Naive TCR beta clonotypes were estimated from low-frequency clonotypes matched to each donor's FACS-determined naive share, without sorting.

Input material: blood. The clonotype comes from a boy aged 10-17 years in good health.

The nucleotides are TGTGCCAGCAGCTTATTCCCAGATACGCAGTATTTT. Protein translation: CASSLFPDTQYF. The sequence is built from TRBV7-2 and TRBJ2-3, with the D segment identity uncertain. The CDR3 measures 12 amino acids from cysteine to phenylalanine. Just the 36-base CDR3 DNA is kept, in frame starting at base 1. Relative to germline, V is 2 bases shorter and J is 4 bases shorter, with 4 bases between their ends. In the germline V gene, CDR1 corresponds to SGHTA and CDR2 to FQGNSA.